These 18 T cell receptor beta chains originate from one sample sequenced in a study of T cells in Graves' hyperthyroidism and ophthalmopathy. Amplified TCR beta CDR3 regions came from RNA transcripts. The TCR CDR3 was amplified in a first-round RT-PCR using the HTBI primer set. Each CDR3 protein gets one entry after TCRdb re-called the multiplex PCR reads with MiXCR. The table records about 290,000 distinct CDR3 sequences, 10% to 15% of them present only once. Sequenced sample: blood. These receptors were obtained from a woman aged 25-40 years with Graves' hyperthyroidism that later progressed to Graves' ophthalmopathy.

This clonotype was recorded many times. This chain connects TRBV11-2 to TRBJ2-7; 9 nucleotides align to TRBD1. Germline loops: CDR1 SGHAT, CDR2 FQNNGV. CDR3 length: 14 residues. V dropped 4 bases and J dropped 5; count of bases not matched to a gene: 6. This chain's CDR3 is CASSSNRGLHEQYF. As DNA, the CDR3 is TGTGCCAGCAGCTCCAACAGGGGGCTACACGAGCAGTACTTC.

A few counts support this clonotype. V gene TRBV19 combines with J gene TRBJ2-3; 8 bases are a match to TRBD1. The length of the CDR3 is 15 residues. Per the germline V gene, CDR1 is LNHDA and CDR2 is SQIVND (reference sequence). V trimming: 5 bases; J trimming: 3 bases; junction bases outside the gene matches: 7. The CDR3 reads CASSVRDRGTDTQYF. CDR3 bases: TGTGCCAGTAGTGTCCGCGACAGGGGAACAGATACGCAGTATTTT. Complete variable domain (other parts from reference TRBV19 and TRBJ2-3): DGGITQSPKYLFRKEGQNVTLSCEQNLNHDAMYWYRQDPGQGLRLIYYSQIVNDFQKGDIAEGYSVSREKKESFPLTVTSAQKNPTAFYLCASSVRDRGTDTQYFGPGTRLTVL.

This clonotype was recorded at least ten times. The gene calls are TRBV6-1 and TRBJ2-7, with TRBD2 identical over 7 bases. The CDR3 extends over 14 amino acids. The germline CDR1 and CDR2 sequences are MNHNS and SASEGT. Germline trimming cut 6 bases from V and 0 bases from J; bases unmatched to any gene: 5. CDR3 DNA sequence: TGTGCCAGCAGCCGGGACTACGCCTCCTACGAGCAGTACTTC. Its protein product is CASSRDYASYEQYF.

This clonotype was observed at least ten times. V gene TRBV7-9 combines with J gene TRBJ2-1; D could derive from TRBD1 or TRBD2 (5 bases each). Per germline, CDR1 SEHNR and CDR2 FQNEAQ (reference sequence). V was shortened by 5 bases and J by 2 bases, with 13 bases between the two germline ends. CDR3 length equals 15 residues. CDR3 DNA sequence: TGTGCCAGCAGCCCAAGGGACCCGACCTACAATGAGCAGTTCTTC. Protein product: CASSPRDPTYNEQFF.

This clonotype was counted ten times or more. The chain joins TRBV7-2 to TRBJ2-1, with D perhaps matching TRBD2 (5 bases). CDR1 is SGHTA and CDR2 is FQGNSA in the germline V gene. V was pared by 1 base and J by 10 bases, with 11 bases between. The length of the CDR3 is 13 residues. CDR3 sequence: CASSLVDRGEQFF. CDR3 DNA sequence: TGTGCCAGCAGCTTAGTGGATCGGGGAGAGCAGTTCTTC.

J is TRBJ2-1 and V is TRBV28, with 9 bases lining up with TRBD1. Germline trimming cut 6 bases from V and 7 bases from J; bases unmatched to any gene: 10. The germline V gene has CDR1 MDHEN and CDR2 SYDVKM. The CDR3 has 15 residues. This CDR3 is CASRHPGQGRNEQFF. The CDR3 region has the DNA TGTGCCAGCAGACACCCGGGACAGGGCAGAAATGAGCAGTTCTTC.

The chain joins TRBV19 to TRBJ2-1; the match to TRBD2 covers 11 bases. This CDR3 has 16 residues. V lost 1 base and J lost 4; bases outside the gene matches: 3. CDR1 LNHDA and CDR2 SQIVND come from the germline V gene (reference sequence). In DNA, the CDR3 is TGTGCCAGTAGTATAGGGCTAGCGGGAGGATACAATGAGCAGTTCTTC. Encoded protein: CASSIGLAGGYNEQFF.

This clonotype was recorded many times. The V and J genes are TRBV18 and TRBJ2-2; 9 bases agree with TRBD1. Germline loops: CDR1 KGHSH, CDR2 LQKENI. Trimming took 3 bases from V and 4 from J; bases not matched to a gene: 6. CDR3 length equals 16 residues. The CDR3 DNA follows: TGTGCCAGCTCACCCCCCGGACAGGGGTTCACCGGGGAGCTGTTTTTT. This translates into CASSPPGQGFTGELFF.

In this sample, this clonotype turned up many times. V gene TRBV12-3 or TRBV12-4 combines with J gene TRBJ1-2; no clear D gene. The CDR3 covers 11 residues. Trimming removed 4 bases at V and 5 bases at J, with 5 bases between. For the CDR3, the DNA is TGTGCCAGCAGTTCGCCATATGGCTACACCTTC. Translation gives CASSSPYGYTF.

This clonotype appeared many times. J is TRBJ1-1 and V is TRBV18; possibly TRBD1 for D (5 bases). Deletions cut 0 bases from V and 4 bases from J, with 9 bases between. The CDR3 spans 14 residues. Germline-derived CDR1 and CDR2 are KGHSH and LQKENI. The CDR3 DNA follows: TGTGCCAGCTCACCACCGGGGGAGACCACTGAAGCTTTCTTT. This encodes CASSPPGETTEAFF.

This clonotype was seen repeatedly, ten times or more. The genes are TRBV11-3 and TRBJ2-2; TRBD1 might be the D (5 bases). The CDR3 spans 15 residues. V gave up 3 bases and J gave up 2 bases, with 10 bases separating them. In germline, CDR1 is SGHNT, CDR2 YENEEA. The DNA of the CDR3 is TGTGCCAGCAGCTTTGGAACAGGCAACACCGGGGAGCTGTTTTTT. Translation gives CASSFGTGNTGELFF.

This clonotype was counted ten times or more. The chain has TRBV18 and TRBJ2-4; possibly TRBD1 for D (5 bases). Deletions cut 5 bases from V and 0 bases from J, with 14 bases between. CDR3 length: 16 amino acids. Germline V lookup: CDR1 KGHSH, CDR2 LQKENI. CDR3 amino acids: CASSSTWGLAKNIQYF. CDR3 nucleotide sequence: TGTGCCAGCTCATCCACTTGGGGCTTAGCCAAAAACATTCAGTACTTC.

The chain joins TRBV4-3 to TRBJ2-2; D is ambiguous. Trimming removed 0 bases at V and 1 base at J, with 6 bases between. The CDR3 totals 15 residues. CDR1 and CDR2 from the germline V gene are LGHNA and YSLEER. The CDR3 nucleotides are TGCGCCAGCAGCCAAGATCGGATGAACACCGGGGAGCTGTTTTTT. Translated: CASSQDRMNTGELFF.

The chain carries TRBV4-3 and TRBJ1-4; 8 positions match TRBD1. Germline lookup yields CDR1 LGHNA and CDR2 YSLEER. The CDR3 totals 15 residues. The trim removed 5 bases at V and 8 bases at J, leaving 10 bases unmatched. CDR3 nucleotides: TGCGCCAGCAGCGAACACTCGACAGGGGAAGAAAAACTGTTTTTT. Its translation is CASSEHSTGEEKLFF.

This clonotype was picked up a small number of times. The rearrangement joins TRBV24-1 to TRBJ2-5; TRBD1 agrees at 8 bases. The germline V gene encodes CDR1 KGHDR and CDR2 SFDVKD. This CDR3 comprises 16 residues. After removal of 3 bases from V and 5 bases from J, the junction contained 10 bases not matched to a gene. In nucleotides, the CDR3 is TGTGCCACCAGTGATCTCGGACAGGGCGGAGGTGAGACCCAGTACTTC. Translation gives CATSDLGQGGGETQYF.

There are many counts of this clonotype. The chain employs TRBV20-1 and TRBJ2-1; tentative D call: TRBD2 (6 bases). The V end was cut by 5 bases, the J end by 7 bases, with 18 bases between. Germline V gene data show CDR1 as DFQATT and CDR2 as SNEGSKA (reference sequence). There are 14 residues in the CDR3. CDR3 sequence (DNA): TGCAGTGCTTCTCCCCCGGAGGGCCTTAATGAGCAGTTCTTC. Translation: CSASPPEGLNEQFF.

This clonotype came up many times. The chain recombines TRBV6-1 with TRBJ2-7, with 10 bases fitting TRBD1. The V gene end was trimmed by 6 bases and the J gene end by 3 bases; junction bases not matched to a gene: 8. Germline CDR1 MNHNS, CDR2 SASEGT. CDR3 length: 15 amino acids. This CDR3 is CASSKAGTGDYEQYF. As DNA, the CDR3 is TGTGCCAGCAGCAAGGCCGGGACAGGGGACTACGAGCAGTACTTC.

This clonotype was picked up many times. This sequence joins TRBV20-1 and TRBJ2-3; perhaps TRBD2 as D (5 bases). Trimming left V 0 bases short and J 1 base short, with 11 bases between. Germline CDR1 DFQATT, CDR2 SNEGSKA (reference sequence). The CDR3 consists of 15 residues. The CDR3 is CSARDIEAGTDTQYF. Written as DNA, the CDR3 is TGCAGTGCTAGAGACATAGAAGCGGGCACAGATACGCAGTATTTT.